The clone carrying this T cell receptor (beta chain) was detected a few times. The data were taken from a study of beta chain features in type 1 diabetes. Every bit of the isolated RNA underwent reverse transcription, so sequencing read expressed TCRB transcripts. The data were produced by immunoSEQ multiplex PCR, yet TCRdb's version contains in-frame clones alone and is incomplete. This table has about 330,000 clones, around 10% appearing once. In germline, CDR1 is MNHNS, CDR2 SASEGT. The CDR3 runs 14 residues. Trimming cost V 6 bases and J 8 bases; bases outside gene matches: 7. This receptor was identified in a woman aged 25 to 45 in good health. The gene calls are TRBV6-1 and TRBJ1-4; 9 bases match TRBD1. Material for sequencing was naive CD4+ T cells from blood. CDR3 sequence reads: CASSERDRVEKLFF. In nucleotides, the CDR3 is TGTGCCAGCAGCGAACGGGACAGGGTAGAAAAACTGTTTTTT.